These 13 T cell receptor beta chains originate from one sample sequenced in a study of tumor-infiltrating lymphocytes in oesophageal squamous cell carcinoma (dated by TCRdb to 2015 to 2016). The library was made by PCR. Data came from an Illumina HiSeq 2000. TCRdb handled the public reads itself, with Q25 trimming in fastp and clone calling in MiXCR, and kept productive beta chains. Rows with a matching CDR3 protein are joined into one entry that keeps the most common DNA and genes. Counted in this sample were roughly 12,000 distinct CDR3 sequences; about half of them appeared once. Of the sample, approximately 14% is held by the ten largest clones. The source material was normal esophageal tissue next to the tumor. The receptors were sampled from a male donor with esophageal squamous cell carcinoma.

This clonotype was found many times. The J gene is TRBJ2-2, the V gene TRBV11-2; D is tentatively TRBD1 or TRBD2 (6 bases each). Germline V gene sequence: CDR1 SGHAT, CDR2 FQNNGV. Trimming took 5 bases from V and 5 from J, leaving 18 bases between them. This CDR3 has 16 amino acids. In DNA, the CDR3 is TGTGCCAGCAGCGGCCTGAGGGGGGTGGCTACCGGGGAGCTGTTTTTT. This translates into CASSGLRGVATGELFF. Variable domain in full (rest from reference TRBV11-2 and TRBJ2-2): EAGVAQSPRYKIIEKRQSVAFWCNPISGHATLYWYQQILGQGPKLLIQFQNNGVVDDSQLPKDRFSAERLKGVDSTLKIQPAKLEDSAVYLCASSGLRGVATGELFFGEGSRLTVL.

This clonotype was detected a few times. The chain combines TRBV7-6 with TRBJ2-5; TRBD1 agrees at 7 bases. The better agreement between TRBJ2-1 and the DNA end casts doubt on the J call. The CDR3 loop spans 15 amino acids. Germline V lookup: CDR1 SGHVS, CDR2 FNYEAQ. CDR3 protein: CASSLGTTGWNEQFF. CDR3 nucleotides: TGTGCCAGCAGCTTAGGGACGACAGGGTGGAATGAGCAGTTCTTC.

This clonotype was detected a few times. The chain has TRBV7-9 and TRBJ2-1, with D maybe TRBD2 (5 bases). This CDR3 has 15 residues. Germline-derived CDR1 and CDR2 are SEHNR and FQNEAQ (reference sequence). Trimming left V 0 bases short and J 2 bases short, with 8 bases between. The CDR3 DNA follows: TGTGCCAGCAGCTTAGCGGGAGTACCCTACAATGAGCAGTTCTTC. Translating it yields CASSLAGVPYNEQFF.

This clonotype was seen only a few times. The conserved final phenylalanine or tryptophan is absent from the CDR3, which likely points to a read error. The limits of the CDR3 on the DNA are not certain, so only TCRdb's listed CDR3 is given. The J gene is TRBJ2-5, the V gene TRBV6-1; the table calls TRBD1, which could not be checked here. Germline V gene data show CDR1 as MNHNS and CDR2 as SASEGT. The CDR3 is 17 residues long, ends included. CDR3 sequence reads: CASSKNDRGFSGYTFGS.

The chain uses TRBV7-2 and TRBJ2-4, with 8 bases lining up with TRBD2. The end of the DNA aligns better with TRBJ2-1, so the J call may be wrong. The germline V gene encodes CDR1 SGHTA and CDR2 FQGNSA. The CDR3 sequence is 14 residues long. CDR3 amino acids: CASSAGTSVNEQFF. The CDR3 DNA sequence: TGTGCCAGCAGCGCCGGGACTAGTGTAAATGAGCAGTTCTTC.

This clonotype was seen only once. The rearrangement uses TRBV7-9 and TRBJ2-1; 7 bases align to TRBD1. Looked up from germline, CDR1 is SEHNR and CDR2 is FQNEAQ (reference sequence). The CDR3 has 17 residues. Trimming cost V 3 bases and J 1 base; bases outside gene matches: 9. The CDR3 loop reads CASSFGRQGFSYNEQFF. Here the CDR3 DNA reads TGTGCCAGCAGCTTCGGTCGACAGGGATTTTCCTACAATGAGCAGTTCTTC.

This clonotype showed up just a few times. This may arise from a read error, as a much more abundant clone is one base away. The chain links TRBV10-3 to TRBJ2-1, with D possibly being TRBD1 (6 bases). The J call could be wrong; TRBJ2-7 is a better fit for the DNA end. This CDR3 region has 18 residues. Germline V gene sequence: CDR1 ENHRY, CDR2 SYGVKD. CDR3 DNA: TGTGCCATCAGTGAGACAGGGCGCATATCGGCGTACTACAATGAGCAGTACTTC. Protein sequence: CAISETGRISAYYNEQYF.

This clonotype was found many times. J is TRBJ1-1 and V is TRBV5-6; weak D call: TRBD1 (5 bases). V lost 4 bases, J lost 4 bases, and 14 bases lay in between. The CDR3 is 14 residues long. In germline, CDR1 is SGHDT, CDR2 YYEEEE. Here the CDR3 DNA reads TGTGCCAGCAGCCTGGGACTTCTAGGCACTGAAGCTTTCTTT. It encodes CASSLGLLGTEAFF.

There are a few counts of this clonotype. J is TRBJ2-1 and V is TRBV20-1; 7 positions match TRBD2. The DNA end lines up better with TRBJ2-7; the J call may be wrong. The CDR3 is made up of 13 amino acids. Germline assignment: CDR1 DFQATT and CDR2 SNEGSKA (reference sequence). The CDR3 loop is CSAIRDGGYEQYF. The DNA of the CDR3 is TGCAGTGCTATCCGGGACGGGGGGTACGAGCAGTACTTC.

This clonotype occurred many times. The V call is TRBV7-3, the J call TRBJ2-7, with 9 bases fitting TRBD1. The CDR3 is 15 amino acids. The V and J ends lost 1 base and 5 bases, in that order; junction bases with no gene match: 6. The V gene's germline CDR1 is SGHTA and CDR2 FQGTGA. The CDR3 DNA reads TGTGCCAGCAGCTTAAACTGGGGACAGGGAAACGAGCAGTACTTC. Protein product: CASSLNWGQGNEQYF.

J is TRBJ2-5 and V is TRBV12-3 or TRBV12-4; no firm D call. The CDR3 totals 12 residues. V lost 4 bases and J lost 4, with 7 bases in between. The CDR3 protein is CASSSIRETQYF. The CDR3 DNA reads TGTGCCAGCAGTTCAATCAGAGAGACCCAGTACTTC.

In its sample, this clonotype was seen many times. This chain links TRBV7-6 with TRBJ2-1, with TRBD1 matching 7 bases. V lost 5 bases, J lost 6 bases, and 4 bases stayed unmatched. CDR1 and CDR2 from the germline V gene are SGHVS and FNYEAQ. This CDR3 comprises 13 residues. CDR3 DNA sequence: TGTGCCAGCAGCCAGGGGGACCTCAATGAGCAGTTCTTC. This translates into CASSQGDLNEQFF.

This clonotype has just a few counts. The V call is TRBV7-8, the J call TRBJ2-1; TRBD2 agrees at 9 bases. Looked up from germline, CDR1 is SGHVS and CDR2 is FQNEAQ. V was pared by 2 bases and J by 9 bases, with 20 bases of the junction left unmatched. This CDR3 contains 19 residues. CDR3 in amino acids: CASSLFRVGERGRAGEQFF. The CDR3 bases are TGTGCCAGCAGCTTATTCAGGGTTGGGGAGCGCGGGAGGGCCGGTGAGCAGTTCTTC.